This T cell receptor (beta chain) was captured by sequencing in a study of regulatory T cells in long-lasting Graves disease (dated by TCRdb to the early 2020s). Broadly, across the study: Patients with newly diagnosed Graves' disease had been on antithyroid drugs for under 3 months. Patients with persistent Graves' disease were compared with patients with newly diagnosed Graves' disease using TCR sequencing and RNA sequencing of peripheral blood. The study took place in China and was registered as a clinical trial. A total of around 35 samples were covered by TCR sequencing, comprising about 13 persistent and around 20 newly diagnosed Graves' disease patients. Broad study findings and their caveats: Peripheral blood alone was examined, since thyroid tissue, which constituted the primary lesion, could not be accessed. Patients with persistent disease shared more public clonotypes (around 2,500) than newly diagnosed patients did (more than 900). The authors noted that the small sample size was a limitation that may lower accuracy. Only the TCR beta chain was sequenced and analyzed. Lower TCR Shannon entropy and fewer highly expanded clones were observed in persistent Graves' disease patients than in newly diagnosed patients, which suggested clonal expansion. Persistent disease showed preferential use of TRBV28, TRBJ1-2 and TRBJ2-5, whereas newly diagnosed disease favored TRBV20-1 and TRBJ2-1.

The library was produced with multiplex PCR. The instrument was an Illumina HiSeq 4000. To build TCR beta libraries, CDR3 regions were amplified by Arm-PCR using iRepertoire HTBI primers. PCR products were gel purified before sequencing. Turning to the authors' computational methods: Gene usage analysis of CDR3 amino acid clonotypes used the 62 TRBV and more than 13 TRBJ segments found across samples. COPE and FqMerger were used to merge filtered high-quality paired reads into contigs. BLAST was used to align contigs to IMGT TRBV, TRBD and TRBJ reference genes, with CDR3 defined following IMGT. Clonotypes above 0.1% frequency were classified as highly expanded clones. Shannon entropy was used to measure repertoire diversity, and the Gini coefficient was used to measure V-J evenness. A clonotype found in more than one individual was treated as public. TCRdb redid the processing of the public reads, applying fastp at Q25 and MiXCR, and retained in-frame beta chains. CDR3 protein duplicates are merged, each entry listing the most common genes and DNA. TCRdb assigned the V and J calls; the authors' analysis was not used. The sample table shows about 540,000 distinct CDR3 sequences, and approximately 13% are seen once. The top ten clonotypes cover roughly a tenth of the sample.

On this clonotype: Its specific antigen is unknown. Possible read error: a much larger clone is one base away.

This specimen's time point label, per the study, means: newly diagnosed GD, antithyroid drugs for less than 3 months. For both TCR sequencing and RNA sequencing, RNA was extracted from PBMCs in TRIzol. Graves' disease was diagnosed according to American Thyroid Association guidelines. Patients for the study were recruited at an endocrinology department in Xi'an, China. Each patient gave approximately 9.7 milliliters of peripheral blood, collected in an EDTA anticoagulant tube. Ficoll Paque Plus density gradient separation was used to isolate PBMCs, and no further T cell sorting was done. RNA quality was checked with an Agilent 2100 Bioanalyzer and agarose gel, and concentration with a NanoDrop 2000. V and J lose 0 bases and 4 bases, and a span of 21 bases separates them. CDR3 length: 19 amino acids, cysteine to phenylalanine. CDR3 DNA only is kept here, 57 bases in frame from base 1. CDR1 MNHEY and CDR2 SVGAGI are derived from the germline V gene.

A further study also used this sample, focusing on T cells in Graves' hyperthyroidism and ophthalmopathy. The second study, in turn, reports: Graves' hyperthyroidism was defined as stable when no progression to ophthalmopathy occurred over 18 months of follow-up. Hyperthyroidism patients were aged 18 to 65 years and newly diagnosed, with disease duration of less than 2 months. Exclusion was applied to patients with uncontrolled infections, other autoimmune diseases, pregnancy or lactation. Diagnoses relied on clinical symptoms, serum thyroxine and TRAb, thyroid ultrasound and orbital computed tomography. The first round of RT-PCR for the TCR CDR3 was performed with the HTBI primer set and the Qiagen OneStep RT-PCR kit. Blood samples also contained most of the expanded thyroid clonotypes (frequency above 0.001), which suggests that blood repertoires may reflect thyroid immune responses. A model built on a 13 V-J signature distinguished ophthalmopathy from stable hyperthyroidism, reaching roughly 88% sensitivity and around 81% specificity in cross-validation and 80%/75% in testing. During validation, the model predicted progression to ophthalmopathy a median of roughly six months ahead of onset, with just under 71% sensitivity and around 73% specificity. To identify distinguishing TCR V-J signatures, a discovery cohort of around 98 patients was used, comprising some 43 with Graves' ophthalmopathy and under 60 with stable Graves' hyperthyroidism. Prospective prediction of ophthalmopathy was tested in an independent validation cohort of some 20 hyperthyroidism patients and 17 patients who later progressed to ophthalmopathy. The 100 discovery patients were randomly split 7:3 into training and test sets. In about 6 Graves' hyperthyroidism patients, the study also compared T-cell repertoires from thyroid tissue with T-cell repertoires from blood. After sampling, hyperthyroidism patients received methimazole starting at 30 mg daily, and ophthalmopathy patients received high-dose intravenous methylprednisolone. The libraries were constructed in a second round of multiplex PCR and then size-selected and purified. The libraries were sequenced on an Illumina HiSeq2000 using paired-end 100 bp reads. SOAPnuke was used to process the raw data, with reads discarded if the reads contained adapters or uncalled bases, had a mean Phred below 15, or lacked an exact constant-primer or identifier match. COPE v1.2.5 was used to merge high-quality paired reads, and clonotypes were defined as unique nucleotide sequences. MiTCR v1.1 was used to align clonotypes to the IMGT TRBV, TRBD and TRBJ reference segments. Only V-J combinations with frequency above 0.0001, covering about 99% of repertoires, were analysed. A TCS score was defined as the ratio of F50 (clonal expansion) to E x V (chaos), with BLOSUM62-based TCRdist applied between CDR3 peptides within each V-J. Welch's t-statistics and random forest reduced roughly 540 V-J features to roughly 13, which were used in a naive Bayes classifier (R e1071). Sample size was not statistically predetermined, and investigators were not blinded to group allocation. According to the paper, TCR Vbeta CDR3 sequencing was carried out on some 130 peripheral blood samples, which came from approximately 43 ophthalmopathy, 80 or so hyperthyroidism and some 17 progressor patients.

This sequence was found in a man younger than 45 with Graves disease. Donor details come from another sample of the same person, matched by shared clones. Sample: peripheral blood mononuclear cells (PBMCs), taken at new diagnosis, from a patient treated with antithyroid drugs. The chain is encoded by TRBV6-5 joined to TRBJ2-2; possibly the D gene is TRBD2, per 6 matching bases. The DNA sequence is TGTGCCAGCAGTTACTCGGGATGGCGGGGTACGGTGGTCACCGGGGAGCTGTTTTTT. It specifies CASSYSGWRGTVVTGELFF.